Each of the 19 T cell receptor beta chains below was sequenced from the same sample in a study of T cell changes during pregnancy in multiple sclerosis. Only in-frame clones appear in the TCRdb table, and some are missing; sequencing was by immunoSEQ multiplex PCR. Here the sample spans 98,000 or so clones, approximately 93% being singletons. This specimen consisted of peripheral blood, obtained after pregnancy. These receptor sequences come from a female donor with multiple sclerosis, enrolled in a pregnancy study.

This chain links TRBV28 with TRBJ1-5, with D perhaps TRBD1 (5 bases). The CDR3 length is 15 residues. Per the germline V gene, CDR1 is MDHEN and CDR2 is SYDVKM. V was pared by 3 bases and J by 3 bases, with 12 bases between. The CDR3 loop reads CASSFSQGYNQPQHF. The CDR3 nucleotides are TGTGCCAGCAGTTTCAGCCAGGGCTACAATCAGCCCCAGCATTTT.

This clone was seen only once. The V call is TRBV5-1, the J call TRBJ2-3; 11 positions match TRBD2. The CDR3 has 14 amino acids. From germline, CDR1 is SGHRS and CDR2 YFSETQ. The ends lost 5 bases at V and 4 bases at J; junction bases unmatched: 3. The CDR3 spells CASRILAGADTQYF. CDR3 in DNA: TGCGCCAGCAGGATACTAGCGGGAGCAGATACGCAGTATTTT.

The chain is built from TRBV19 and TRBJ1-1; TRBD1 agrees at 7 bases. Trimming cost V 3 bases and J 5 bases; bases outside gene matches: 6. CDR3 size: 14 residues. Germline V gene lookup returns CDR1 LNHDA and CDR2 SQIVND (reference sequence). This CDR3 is CASSISGTATEAFF. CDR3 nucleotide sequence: TGTGCCAGTAGTATTTCGGGGACAGCTACTGAAGCTTTCTTT.

CDR3 sequence (DNA): TGTGCCGTGAGTAAGACAGGATTTTACTCTGGGGCCAACGTCCTGACTTTC. This sequence encodes CAVSKTGFYSGANVLTF. The gene calls are TRBV19 and TRBJ2-6, with D perhaps matching TRBD1 (6 bases). V lost 11 bases and J lost 0, with 20 bases in between. The CDR3 is made up of 17 amino acids. The germline V gene has CDR1 LNHDA and CDR2 SQIVND (reference sequence).

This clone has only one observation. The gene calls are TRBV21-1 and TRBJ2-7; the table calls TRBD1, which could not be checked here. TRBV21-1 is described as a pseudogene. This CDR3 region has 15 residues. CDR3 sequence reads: CASSKEGGCSYEQYF. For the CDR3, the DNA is TGTGCCAGCAGCAAAGAAGGGGGTTGTTCCTACGAGCAGTACTTC.

The CDR3 spells CASSVGQGGIGYTF. DNA for the CDR3: TGTGCCAGCAGCGTTGGACAGGGAGGGATTGGCTACACCTTC. The chain uses TRBV9 and TRBJ1-2; 8 bases agree with TRBD1. Germline assignment: CDR1 SGDLS and CDR2 YYNGEE. V was pared by 2 bases and J by 7 bases, with 7 bases of the junction left unmatched. This CDR3 is 14 amino acids long.

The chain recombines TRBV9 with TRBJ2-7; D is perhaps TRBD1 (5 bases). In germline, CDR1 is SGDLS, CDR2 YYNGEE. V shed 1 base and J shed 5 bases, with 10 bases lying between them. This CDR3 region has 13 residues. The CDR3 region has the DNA TGTGCCAGCAGCGTAAACAGGCTCGACGAGCAGTACTTC. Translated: CASSVNRLDEQYF.

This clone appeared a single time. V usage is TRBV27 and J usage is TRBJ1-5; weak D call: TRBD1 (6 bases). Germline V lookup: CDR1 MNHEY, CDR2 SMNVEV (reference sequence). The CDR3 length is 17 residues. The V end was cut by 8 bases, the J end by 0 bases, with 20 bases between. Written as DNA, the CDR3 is TGTGCCAGCTCCCAAGGCAGGGGCCAACTTAGCAATCAGCCCCAGCATTTT. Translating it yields CASSQGRGQLSNQPQHF.

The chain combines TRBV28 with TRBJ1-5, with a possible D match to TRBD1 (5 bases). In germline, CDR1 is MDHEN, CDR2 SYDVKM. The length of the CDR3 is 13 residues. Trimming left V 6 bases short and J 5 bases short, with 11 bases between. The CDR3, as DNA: TGTGCCAGCAGGGTGGGGGGTTATCAGCCCCAGCATTTT. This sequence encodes CASRVGGYQPQHF.

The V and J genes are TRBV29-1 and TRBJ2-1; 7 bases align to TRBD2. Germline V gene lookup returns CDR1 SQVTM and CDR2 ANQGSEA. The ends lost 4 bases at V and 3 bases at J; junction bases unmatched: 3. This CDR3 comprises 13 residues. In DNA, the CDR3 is TGCAGCGTTGGGGCTAGCGGCTACAATGAGCAGTTCTTC. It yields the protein CSVGASGYNEQFF.

CDR3 coding DNA: TGTGCCAGCAGTTACCGGGACAGCCTAGAAGCTTTCTTT. Translation: CASSYRDSLEAFF. The rearrangement uses TRBV6-5 and TRBJ1-1; 7 bases agree with TRBD1. Germline V CDR1 and CDR2: MNHEY, SVGAGI. The CDR3 has 13 amino acids. Trimming at V came to 2 bases and at J to 8 bases, leaving 5 bases not matched to a gene.

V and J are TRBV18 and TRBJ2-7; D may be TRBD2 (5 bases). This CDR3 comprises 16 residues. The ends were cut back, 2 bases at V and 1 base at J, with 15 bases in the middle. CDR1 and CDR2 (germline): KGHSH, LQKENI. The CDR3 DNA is TGTGCCAGCTCACCAGCTGGGCTAGCTTTATCCTACGAGCAGTACTTC. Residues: CASSPAGLALSYEQYF.

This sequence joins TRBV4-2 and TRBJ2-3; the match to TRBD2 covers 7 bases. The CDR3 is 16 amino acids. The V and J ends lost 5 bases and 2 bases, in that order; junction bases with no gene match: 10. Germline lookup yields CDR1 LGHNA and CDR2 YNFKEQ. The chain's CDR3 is CASSARGEGSTDTQYF. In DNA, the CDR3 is TGTGCCAGCAGCGCCCGGGGGGAAGGGTCCACAGATACGCAGTATTTT.

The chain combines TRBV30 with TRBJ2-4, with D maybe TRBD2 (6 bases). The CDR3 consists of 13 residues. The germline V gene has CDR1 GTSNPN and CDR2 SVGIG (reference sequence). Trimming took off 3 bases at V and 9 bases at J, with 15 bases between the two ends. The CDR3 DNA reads TGTGCCTGGAGCCCCGCTAGCGTTGCCATTCAGTACTTC. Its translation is CAWSPASVAIQYF.

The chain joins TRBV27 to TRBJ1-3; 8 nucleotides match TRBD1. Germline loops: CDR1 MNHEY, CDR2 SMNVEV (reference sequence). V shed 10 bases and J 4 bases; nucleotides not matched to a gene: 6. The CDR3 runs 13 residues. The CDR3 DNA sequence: TGTGCCACCCAGGGGGCGCCAGGAAACACCATATATTTT. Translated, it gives CATQGAPGNTIYF.

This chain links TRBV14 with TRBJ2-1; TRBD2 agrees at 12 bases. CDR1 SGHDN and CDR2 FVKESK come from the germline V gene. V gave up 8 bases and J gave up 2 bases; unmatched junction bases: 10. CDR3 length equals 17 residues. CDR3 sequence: CASSGTSGRRTYNEQFF. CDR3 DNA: TGTGCCAGCTCCGGGACTAGCGGGCGTCGGACCTACAATGAGCAGTTCTTC.

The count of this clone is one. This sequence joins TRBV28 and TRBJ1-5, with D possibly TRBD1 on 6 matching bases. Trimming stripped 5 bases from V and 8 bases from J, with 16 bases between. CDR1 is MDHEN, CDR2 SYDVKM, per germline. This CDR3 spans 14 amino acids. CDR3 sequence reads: CASSRDNLAEPQHF. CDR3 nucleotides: TGTGCCAGCAGTCGGGACAACCTCGCGGAGCCCCAGCATTTT. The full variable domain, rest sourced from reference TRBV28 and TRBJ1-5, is DVKVTQSSRYLVKRTGEKVFLECVQDMDHENMFWYRQDPGLGLRLIYFSYDVKMKEKGDIPEGYSVSREKKERFSLILESASTNQTSMYLCASSRDNLAEPQHFGDGTRLSIL.

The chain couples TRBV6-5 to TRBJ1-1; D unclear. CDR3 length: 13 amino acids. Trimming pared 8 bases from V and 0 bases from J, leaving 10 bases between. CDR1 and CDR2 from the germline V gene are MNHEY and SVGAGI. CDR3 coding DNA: TGTGCCAGCGGCCCAGAATTGAACACTGAAGCTTTCTTT. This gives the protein CASGPELNTEAFF.

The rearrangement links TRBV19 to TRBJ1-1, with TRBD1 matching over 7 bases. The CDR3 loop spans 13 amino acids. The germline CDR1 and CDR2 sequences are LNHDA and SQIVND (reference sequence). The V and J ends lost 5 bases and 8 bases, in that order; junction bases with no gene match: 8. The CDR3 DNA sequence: TGTGCCAGTAGTTATACGGACAGGCCGGAAGCTTTCTTT. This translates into CASSYTDRPEAFF.